The 25 T cell receptor beta chains given below trace back to one sample, sequenced in a study of T cell responses to AZD1222 COVID-19 vaccine. Method: immunoSEQ multiplex PCR; TCRdb's copy keeps in-frame clones and lacks some. Here the sample spans about 50,000 clones, approximately 85% being singletons. The sample was peripheral blood, taken on day 0 of MenACWY control vaccination. The receptors were sampled from an adult in good health.

This chain connects TRBV2 to TRBJ1-5; D might be TRBD1 (5 bases). The CDR3 sequence is 15 residues long. The germline gives CDR1 SNHLY, CDR2 FYNNEI. The V end was cut by 4 bases, the J end by 6 bases, with 16 bases between. This CDR3 reads CASSGDSRSGQPQHF. Here the CDR3 DNA reads TGTGCCAGCAGTGGAGACAGCCGCTCGGGTCAGCCCCAGCATTTT.

This clone was seen just once. The chain has TRBV28 and TRBJ2-1, with 15 bases matching TRBD2. V lost 10 bases to trimming and J lost 8 bases; unmatched junction nucleotides: 9. CDR3 length: 15 amino acids. The germline CDR1 and CDR2 sequences are MDHEN and SYDVKM. The CDR3: CAISPGTSGRYEQFF. The DNA of the CDR3 is TGTGCCATCAGCCCAGGGACTAGCGGGAGGTATGAGCAGTTCTTC. Variable domain in full (rest from reference TRBV28 and TRBJ2-1): DVKVTQSSRYLVKRTGEKVFLECVQDMDHENMFWYRQDPGLGLRLIYFSYDVKMKEKGDIPEGYSVSREKKERFSLILESASTNQTSMYLCAISPGTSGRYEQFFGPGTRLTVL.

The CDR3 region has the DNA TGTGCCAGCAGCTTAGCGATACTAGGGACAGAAGCTTTCTTT. This gives the protein CASSLAILGTEAFF. The V and J genes are TRBV7-9 and TRBJ1-1, with a weak D call TRBD1 (6 bases). Trimming stripped 0 bases from V and 8 bases from J, with 13 bases between. Germline CDR1 is SEHNR and CDR2 is FQNEAQ (reference sequence). The CDR3 is 14 residues long.

The J gene is TRBJ1-5, the V gene TRBV10-3; 7 positions agree with TRBD1. The CDR3 length is 16 residues. V shed 0 bases, J shed 2 bases, and the junction held 4 bases outside the gene matches. Germline V gives CDR1 ENHRY, CDR2 SYGVKD. CDR3 residues: CAISESKGAGNQPQHF. In DNA form, the CDR3 reads TGTGCCATCAGTGAGTCGAAGGGGGCGGGCAATCAGCCCCAGCATTTT.

The chain uses TRBV2 and TRBJ1-2; 8 nucleotides align to TRBD1. The CDR3 is 13 residues long. V lost 7 bases and J lost 2; bases outside the gene matches: 3. CDR1 is SNHLY, CDR2 FYNNEI, per germline. The CDR3: CASKGTGNYGYTF. CDR3 nucleotide sequence: TGTGCCAGCAAAGGGACAGGAAACTATGGCTACACCTTC.

This chain links TRBV18 with TRBJ1-1, with D maybe TRBD1 (5 bases). V was shortened by 3 bases and J by 1 base, with 6 bases between the two germline ends. CDR3 length: 13 residues. From germline, CDR1 is KGHSH and CDR2 LQKENI. In DNA form, the CDR3 reads TGTGCCAGCTCACCCGGGGGGAACACTGAAGCTTTCTTT. Protein: CASSPGGNTEAFF.

The table lists this clone with a count of one. The chain has TRBV6-5 and TRBJ2-1; weak D call: TRBD2 (6 bases). The ends were cut back, 6 bases at V and 4 bases at J, with 16 bases in the middle. The CDR3 consists of 15 residues. Germline V gene data show CDR1 as MNHEY and CDR2 as SVGAGI. CDR3 DNA sequence: TGTGCCAGCAGGATTTTTAGGAGCGGGTACAATGAGCAGTTCTTC. Protein product: CASRIFRSGYNEQFF.

This chain joins TRBV5-4 and TRBJ2-1, with TRBD1 matching 9 bases. The V gene's germline CDR1 is SGHNT and CDR2 YYREEE (reference sequence). After removal of 4 bases from V and 8 bases from J, the junction contained 7 bases not matched to a gene. This CDR3 is built from 14 residues. The CDR3 DNA reads TGTGCCAGCAGCAACAGGGGGCTTGGGGATGAGCAGTTCTTC. This encodes CASSNRGLGDEQFF.

The chain couples TRBV20-1 to TRBJ1-1; no firm D call. CDR1 DFQATT and CDR2 SNEGSKA come from the germline V gene (reference sequence). The V and J ends lost 5 bases and 6 bases respectively, with 7 bases between them. The CDR3 sequence is 10 residues long. The CDR3 loop is CSADGAEAFF. For the CDR3, the DNA is TGCAGTGCTGATGGCGCTGAAGCTTTCTTT.

This chain connects TRBV28 to TRBJ2-3; D might be TRBD2 (5 bases). V was pared by 11 bases and J by 0 bases, with 12 bases between. Germline V gene lookup returns CDR1 MDHEN and CDR2 SYDVKM. The CDR3 has 13 amino acids. The chain's CDR3 is CAGGRSSTDTQYF. The CDR3 nucleotides are TGTGCCGGAGGACGTTCTAGCACAGATACGCAGTATTTT.

The genes are TRBV4-3 and TRBJ1-2; D might be TRBD1 (5 bases). In germline, CDR1 is LGHNA, CDR2 YSLEER. Trimming left V 1 base short and J 8 bases short, with 14 bases between. The CDR3 totals 14 residues. This CDR3 reads CASSQGLQALGYTF. The DNA of the CDR3 is TGCGCCAGCAGCCAAGGCCTACAGGCTTTAGGCTACACCTTC.

V gene TRBV10-1 combines with J gene TRBJ2-5, with 7 nucleotides matching TRBD2. The CDR3 is 13 residues long. CDR1 and CDR2 (germline): WNHNN, SYGVQD (reference sequence). V dropped 4 bases and J dropped 5; count of bases not matched to a gene: 4. The CDR3 region is CASSVQAGETQYF. The CDR3 coding sequence is TGCGCCAGCAGTGTCCAAGCGGGGGAGACCCAGTACTTC.

This clone came up a few times. This rearrangement joins TRBV3-1 (or the pseudogene TRBV3-2) to TRBJ2-3; 8 bases match TRBD2. This CDR3 is 12 amino acids long. The germline CDR1 and CDR2 sequences are LGHDT and YNNKEL (reference sequence). The CDR3 sequence: CGEGLDADTQYF. In DNA, the CDR3 is TGTGGTGAGGGACTAGATGCAGATACGCAGTATTTT.

This clone was counted only a few times. The chain joins TRBV6-4 to TRBJ1-5; TRBD1 matches 7 bases. CDR1 and CDR2 from the germline V gene are MRHNA and SNTAGT. The CDR3 is made up of 15 amino acids. J was trimmed by 8 bases and V by 10 bases; bases with no gene match: 17. CDR3 sequence: CATRKDRWQSEPQHF. The CDR3 region has the DNA TGTGCCACCCGGAAGGACAGGTGGCAATCAGAGCCCCAGCATTTT.

This rearrangement joins TRBV19 to TRBJ2-3; possible D gene TRBD1, 5 bases. The germline V gene encodes CDR1 LNHDA and CDR2 SQIVND (reference sequence). CDR3 length equals 13 residues. V was trimmed by 10 bases and J by 1 base, leaving 12 bases between them. CDR3 nucleotides: TGTGCCACCGGCACAGGAGGCACAGATACGCAGTATTTT. Residues: CATGTGGTDTQYF.

J is TRBJ2-1 and V is TRBV19, with D uncertain. The V gene lost 2 bases and the J gene lost 2 bases, with 10 bases spanning the gap. Germline lookup yields CDR1 LNHDA and CDR2 SQIVND (reference sequence). The CDR3 is 15 amino acids. The CDR3 spells CASSIQSTTYNEQFF. In DNA form, the CDR3 reads TGTGCCAGTAGTATACAGAGCACGACCTACAATGAGCAGTTCTTC.

This clone came up once. V gene TRBV29-1 combines with J gene TRBJ1-1; D is uncertain. Trimming stripped 2 bases from V and 1 base from J, with 2 bases between. The germline V gene has CDR1 SQVTM and CDR2 ANQGSEA. CDR3 length: 11 residues. The CDR3 sequence is CSVEKNTEAFF. The CDR3 nucleotides read TGCAGCGTTGAAAAGAACACTGAAGCTTTCTTT.

This chain links TRBV6-5 with TRBJ1-1; D unclear. Germline-derived CDR1 and CDR2 are MNHEY and SVGAGI. The CDR3 length is 13 residues. Trimming pared 6 bases from V and 0 bases from J, leaving 8 bases between. The CDR3 DNA reads TGTGCCAGCAGGGGCAGCATGAACACTGAAGCTTTCTTT. This encodes CASRGSMNTEAFF.

The chain uses TRBV19 and TRBJ1-6; D uncertain. The CDR3 sequence is 15 residues long. Per the germline V gene, CDR1 is LNHDA and CDR2 is SQIVND (reference sequence). V was pared by 0 bases and J by 7 bases, with 10 bases between. The CDR3 loop is CASSIDQAQNSPLHF. CDR3 coding DNA: TGTGCCAGTAGTATAGACCAGGCTCAAAATTCACCCCTCCACTTT. The full variable domain, its missing parts supplied by reference TRBV19 and TRBJ1-6, is DGGITQSPKYLFRKEGQNVTLSCEQNLNHDAMYWYRQDPGQGLRLIYYSQIVNDFQKGDIAEGYSVSREKKESFPLTVTSAQKNPTAFYLCASSIDQAQNSPLHFGNGTRLTVT.

The V call is TRBV27, the J call TRBJ2-1, with a weak D call TRBD2 (5 bases). Germline CDR1 MNHEY, CDR2 SMNVEV (reference sequence). The CDR3 contains 15 residues. Trimming took off 6 bases at V and 2 bases at J, with 14 bases between the two ends. CDR3 protein: CASSLRELAYNEQFF. In DNA, the CDR3 is TGTGCCAGCAGCCTCCGGGAACTAGCCTACAATGAGCAGTTCTTC.

The chain employs TRBV28 and TRBJ1-5; maybe TRBD1 (5 bases). Trimming pared 5 bases from V and 6 bases from J, leaving 14 bases between. The CDR3 extends over 14 amino acids. Germline lookup yields CDR1 MDHEN and CDR2 SYDVKM. The CDR3 here is CASSPPRATQPQHF. For the CDR3, the DNA is TGTGCCAGCAGTCCACCCAGGGCTACTCAGCCCCAGCATTTT.

This rearrangement joins TRBV14 to TRBJ2-3; 8 bases fit TRBD2. V lost 6 bases to trimming and J lost 5 bases; unmatched junction nucleotides: 10. Germline CDR1 is SGHDN and CDR2 is FVKESK. The CDR3 is 15 amino acids. Written as DNA, the CDR3 is TGTGCCAGCAGTCAAACTAGCGGACCCGGAGATACGCAGTATTTT. The encoded protein is CASSQTSGPGDTQYF.

The gene calls are TRBV6-2 or TRBV6-3 and TRBJ2-7, with unresolved D. The germline V gene has CDR1 MNHEY and CDR2 SVGEGT. CDR3 length: 12 residues. Trimming removed 0 bases from V and 4 bases from J, with 4 bases in between. The CDR3 DNA follows: TGTGCCAGCAGTTACTCGATATACGAGCAGTACTTC. Encoded protein: CASSYSIYEQYF.

This chain connects TRBV6-5 to TRBJ1-6; 8 nucleotides match TRBD1. The CDR3 loop spans 15 amino acids. Unmatched junction bases numbered 6, after V lost 6 bases and J lost 5 bases. Germline CDR1 MNHEY, CDR2 SVGAGI. As DNA, the CDR3 is TGTGCCAGCAGAAGACAGGGGCTAGATAATTCACCCCTCCACTTT. Translated: CASRRQGLDNSPLHF.

The CDR3 is CAISESLDTQYF. DNA of the CDR3: TGTGCCATCAGTGAAAGTTTAGATACGCAGTATTTT. The gene calls are TRBV10-3 and TRBJ2-3; D gene unclear. Per germline, CDR1 ENHRY and CDR2 SYGVKD. This CDR3 region has 12 residues. Trimming took 3 bases from V and 5 from J, leaving 6 bases between them.